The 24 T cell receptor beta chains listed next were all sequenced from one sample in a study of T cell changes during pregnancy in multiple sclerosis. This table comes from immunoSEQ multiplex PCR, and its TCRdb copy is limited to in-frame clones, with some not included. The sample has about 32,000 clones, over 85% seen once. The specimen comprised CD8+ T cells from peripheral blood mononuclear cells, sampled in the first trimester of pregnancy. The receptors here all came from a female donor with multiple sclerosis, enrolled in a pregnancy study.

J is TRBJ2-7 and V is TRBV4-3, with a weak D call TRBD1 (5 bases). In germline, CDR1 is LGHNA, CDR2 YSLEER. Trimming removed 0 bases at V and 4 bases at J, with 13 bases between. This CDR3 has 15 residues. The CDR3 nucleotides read TGCGCCAGCAGCCAAGATCGGGCAGGGTTATACGAGCAGTACTTC. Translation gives CASSQDRAGLYEQYF.

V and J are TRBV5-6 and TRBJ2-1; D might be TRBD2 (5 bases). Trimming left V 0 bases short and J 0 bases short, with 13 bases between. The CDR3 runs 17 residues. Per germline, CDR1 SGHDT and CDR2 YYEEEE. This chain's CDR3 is CASSLGASPSSYNEQFF. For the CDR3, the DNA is TGTGCCAGCAGCTTGGGGGCTAGCCCGAGCTCCTACAATGAGCAGTTCTTC.

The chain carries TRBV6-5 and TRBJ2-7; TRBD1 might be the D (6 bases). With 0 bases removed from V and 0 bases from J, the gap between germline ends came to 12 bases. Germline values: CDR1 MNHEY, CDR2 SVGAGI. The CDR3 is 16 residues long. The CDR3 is CASSYSMGARSYEQYF. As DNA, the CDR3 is TGTGCCAGCAGTTACTCGATGGGGGCGCGCTCCTACGAGCAGTACTTC.

The CDR3 sequence is CASSGIAINEKLFF. The DNA of the CDR3 is TGTGCCAGCAGTGGAATAGCGATTAATGAAAAACTGTTTTTT. The V and J genes are TRBV2 and TRBJ1-4; D is unresolved. This CDR3 has 14 amino acids. In germline, CDR1 is SNHLY, CDR2 FYNNEI. Trimming took 4 bases from V and 4 from J, leaving 10 bases between them.

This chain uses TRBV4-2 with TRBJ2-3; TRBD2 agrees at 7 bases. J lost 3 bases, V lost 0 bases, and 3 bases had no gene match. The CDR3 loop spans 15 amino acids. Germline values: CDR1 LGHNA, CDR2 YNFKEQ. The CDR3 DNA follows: TGTGCCAGCAGCCAAGATTGGGAGGGGACAGATACGCAGTATTTT. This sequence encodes CASSQDWEGTDTQYF.

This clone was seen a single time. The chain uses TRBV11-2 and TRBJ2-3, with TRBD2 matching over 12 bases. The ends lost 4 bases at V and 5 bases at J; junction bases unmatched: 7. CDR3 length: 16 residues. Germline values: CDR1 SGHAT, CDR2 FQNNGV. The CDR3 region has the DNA TGTGCCAGCAGCTCCCACGGGGGACTAGCGGGAGATACGCAGTATTTT. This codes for CASSSHGGLAGDTQYF.

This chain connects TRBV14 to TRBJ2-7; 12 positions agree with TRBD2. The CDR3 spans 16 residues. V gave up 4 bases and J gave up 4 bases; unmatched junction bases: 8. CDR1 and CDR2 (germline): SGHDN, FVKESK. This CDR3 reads CASSPLAGGPKYEQYF. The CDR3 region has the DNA TGTGCCAGCAGCCCCCTAGCGGGAGGGCCGAAATACGAGCAGTACTTC.

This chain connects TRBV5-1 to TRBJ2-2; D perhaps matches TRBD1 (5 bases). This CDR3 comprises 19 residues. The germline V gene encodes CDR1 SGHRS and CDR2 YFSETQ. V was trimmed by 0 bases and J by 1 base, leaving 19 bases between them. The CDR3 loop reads CASSLGGLDTSVNTGELFF. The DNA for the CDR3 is TGCGCCAGCAGCTTGGGGGGATTGGACACGAGCGTGAACACCGGGGAGCTGTTTTTT.

This CDR3 is CASGRGSTGELFF. Here the CDR3 DNA reads TGTGCCTCGGGCAGGGGAAGCACCGGGGAGCTGTTTTTT. The rearrangement links TRBV7-9 to TRBJ2-2; perhaps TRBD1 as D (6 bases). CDR3 size: 13 residues. V gave up 11 bases and J gave up 4 bases, with 14 bases separating them. CDR1 is SEHNR, CDR2 FQNEAQ, per germline (reference sequence).

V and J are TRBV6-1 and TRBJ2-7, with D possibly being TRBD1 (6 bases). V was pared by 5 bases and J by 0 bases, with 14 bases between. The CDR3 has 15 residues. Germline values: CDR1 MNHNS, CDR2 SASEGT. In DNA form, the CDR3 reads TGTGCCAGCAGTCTATCAGGGGACGCCTCCTACGAGCAGTACTTC. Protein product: CASSLSGDASYEQYF.

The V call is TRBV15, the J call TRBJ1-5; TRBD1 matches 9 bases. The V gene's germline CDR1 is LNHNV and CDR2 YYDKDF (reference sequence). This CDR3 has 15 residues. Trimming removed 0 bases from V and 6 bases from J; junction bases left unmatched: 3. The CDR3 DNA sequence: TGTGCCACCAGCAGAGATCGACAGGGGGGTCAGCCCCAGCATTTT. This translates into CATSRDRQGGQPQHF.

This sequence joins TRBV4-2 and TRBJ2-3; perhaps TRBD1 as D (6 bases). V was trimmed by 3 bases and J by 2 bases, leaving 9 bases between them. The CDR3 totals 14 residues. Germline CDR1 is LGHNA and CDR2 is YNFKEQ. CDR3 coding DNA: TGTGCCAGCAGCCAGCTGGGGGCCACAGATACGCAGTATTTT. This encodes CASSQLGATDTQYF.

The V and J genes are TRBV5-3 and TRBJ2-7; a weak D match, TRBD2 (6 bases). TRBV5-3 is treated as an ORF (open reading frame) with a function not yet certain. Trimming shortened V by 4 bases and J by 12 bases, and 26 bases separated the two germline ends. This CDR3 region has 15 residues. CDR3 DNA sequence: TGTGCCAGAAGCGCGGGGTTCGGGCTTGGGCAAGGGCCGTACTTC. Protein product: CARSAGFGLGQGPYF.

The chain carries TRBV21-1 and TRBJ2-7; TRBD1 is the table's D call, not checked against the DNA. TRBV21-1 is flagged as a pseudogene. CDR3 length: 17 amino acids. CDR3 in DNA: TGTGCCAGCAGCAAAGCACTGGCCGGGACAGACCCCTACGAGCAGTACTTC. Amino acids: CASSKALAGTDPYEQYF.

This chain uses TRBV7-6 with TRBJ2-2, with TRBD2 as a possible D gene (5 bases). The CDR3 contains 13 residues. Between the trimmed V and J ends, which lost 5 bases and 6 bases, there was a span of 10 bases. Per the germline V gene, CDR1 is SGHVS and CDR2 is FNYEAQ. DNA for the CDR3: TGTGCCAGCAGCCAGGACTCGGCCGGGGAGCTGTTTTTT. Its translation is CASSQDSAGELFF. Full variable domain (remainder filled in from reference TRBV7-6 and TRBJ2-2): GAGVSQSPRYKVTKRGQDVALRCDPISGHVSLYWYRQALGQGPEFLTYFNYEAQQDKSGLPNDRFSAERPEGSISTLTIQRTEQRDSAMYRCASSQDSAGELFFGEGSRLTVL.

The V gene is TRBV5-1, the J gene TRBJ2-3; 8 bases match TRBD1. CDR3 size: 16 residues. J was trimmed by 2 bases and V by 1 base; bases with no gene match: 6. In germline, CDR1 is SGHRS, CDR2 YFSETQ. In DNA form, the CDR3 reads TGCGCCAGCAGCTTGACGCCAGGGGGCTCCACAGATACGCAGTATTTT. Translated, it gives CASSLTPGGSTDTQYF.

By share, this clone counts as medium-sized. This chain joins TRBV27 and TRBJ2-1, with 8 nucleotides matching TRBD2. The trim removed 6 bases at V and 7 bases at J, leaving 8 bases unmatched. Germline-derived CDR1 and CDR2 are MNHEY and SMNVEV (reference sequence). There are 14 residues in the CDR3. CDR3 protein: CASSSGGGRNEQFF. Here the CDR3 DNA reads TGTGCCAGCAGCTCGGGGGGGGGAAGGAATGAGCAGTTCTTC.

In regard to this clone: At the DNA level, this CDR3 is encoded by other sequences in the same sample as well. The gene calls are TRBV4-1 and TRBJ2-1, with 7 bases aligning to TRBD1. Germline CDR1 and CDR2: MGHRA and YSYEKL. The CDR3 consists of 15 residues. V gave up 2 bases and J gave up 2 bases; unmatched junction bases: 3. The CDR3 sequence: CASSQSQGAYNEQFF. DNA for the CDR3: TGCGCCAGCAGCCAATCCCAGGGGGCCTACAATGAGCAGTTCTTC.

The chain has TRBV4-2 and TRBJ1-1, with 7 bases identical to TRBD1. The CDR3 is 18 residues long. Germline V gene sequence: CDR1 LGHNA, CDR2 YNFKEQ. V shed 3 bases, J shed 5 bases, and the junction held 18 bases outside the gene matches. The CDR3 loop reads CASSQVGTAGGWDTEAFF. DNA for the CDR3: TGTGCCAGCAGCCAGGTTGGGACAGCGGGTGGGTGGGATACTGAAGCTTTCTTT.

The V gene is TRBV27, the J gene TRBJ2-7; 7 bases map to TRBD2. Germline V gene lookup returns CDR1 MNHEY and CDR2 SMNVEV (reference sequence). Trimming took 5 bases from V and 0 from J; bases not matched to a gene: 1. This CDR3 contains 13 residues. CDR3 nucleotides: TGTGCCAGCAGTCGGGGGGTCTCCTACGAGCAGTACTTC. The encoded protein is CASSRGVSYEQYF.

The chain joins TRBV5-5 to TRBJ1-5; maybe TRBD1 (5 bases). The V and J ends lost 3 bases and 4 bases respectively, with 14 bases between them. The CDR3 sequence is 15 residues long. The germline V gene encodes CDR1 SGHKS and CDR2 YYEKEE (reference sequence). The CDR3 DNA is TGTGCCAGCAGCTCGGGACTTATGGGGAATCAGCCCCAGCATTTT. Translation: CASSSGLMGNQPQHF.

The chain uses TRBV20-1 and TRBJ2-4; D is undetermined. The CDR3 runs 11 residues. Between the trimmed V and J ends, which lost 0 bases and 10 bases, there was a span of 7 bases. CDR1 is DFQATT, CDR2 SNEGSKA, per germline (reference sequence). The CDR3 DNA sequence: TGCAGTGCTAGAGATCGAGCAATTCAGTACTTC. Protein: CSARDRAIQYF.

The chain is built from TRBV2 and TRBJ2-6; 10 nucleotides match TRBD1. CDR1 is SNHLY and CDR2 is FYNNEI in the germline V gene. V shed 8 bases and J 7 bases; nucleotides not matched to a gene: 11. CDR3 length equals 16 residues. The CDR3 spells CASFRDRGINANVLTF. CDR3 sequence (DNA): TGTGCCAGCTTCCGGGACAGGGGAATAAATGCCAACGTCCTGACTTTC.

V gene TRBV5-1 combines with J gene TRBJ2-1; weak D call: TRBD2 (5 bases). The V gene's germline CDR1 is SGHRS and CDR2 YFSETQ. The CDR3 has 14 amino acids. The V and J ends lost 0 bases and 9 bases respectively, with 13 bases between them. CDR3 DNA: TGCGCCAGCAGCTTGGAGCGCGGGTTTCTTGAGCAGTTCTTC. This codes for CASSLERGFLEQFF.